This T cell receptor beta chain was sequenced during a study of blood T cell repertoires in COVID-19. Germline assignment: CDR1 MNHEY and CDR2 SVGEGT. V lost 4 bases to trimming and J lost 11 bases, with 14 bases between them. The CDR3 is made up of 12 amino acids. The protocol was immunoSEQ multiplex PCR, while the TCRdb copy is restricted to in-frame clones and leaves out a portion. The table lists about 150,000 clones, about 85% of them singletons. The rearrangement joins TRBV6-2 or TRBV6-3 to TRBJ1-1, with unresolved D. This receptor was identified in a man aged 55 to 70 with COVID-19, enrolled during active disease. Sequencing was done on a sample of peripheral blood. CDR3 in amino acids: CASSSYSTRAFF. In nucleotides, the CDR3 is TGTGCCAGCAGTTCATACTCGACTAGGGCTTTCTTT.